A single sample gave rise to the 12 T cell receptor beta chains below, sequenced in a study of cytomegalovirus exposure and HLA in healthy donors. Both 60 Vbeta primers and 13 Jbeta primers went into the PCR. Using immunoSEQ multiplex PCR, the repertoire was profiled, and TCRdb retains in-frame clones only, with some absent. Here the sample spans about 120,000 clones, roughly 80% being singletons. The sample consisted of PBMCs. All receptors come from a man between 60 and 70 years old in good health and CMV-seropositive.

The chain combines TRBV7-9 with TRBJ1-1; TRBD1 might be the D (5 bases). V was clipped by 3 bases and J by 2 bases, with 7 bases between them. Per germline, CDR1 SEHNR and CDR2 FQNEAQ (reference sequence). This CDR3 region has 13 residues. For the CDR3, the DNA is TGTGCCAGCAGCTTTGACAGCAACACTGAAGCTTTCTTT. As protein: CASSFDSNTEAFF.

The CDR3, as DNA: TGCAGCGTTGAAGATCTGCTAGCGGGAGCCTACAATGAGCAGTTCTTC. It is translated as CSVEDLLAGAYNEQFF. The rearrangement uses TRBV29-1 and TRBJ2-1; 10 nucleotides align to TRBD2. The CDR3 has 16 amino acids. Germline CDR1 and CDR2: SQVTM and ANQGSEA. Trimming cost V 0 bases and J 2 bases; bases outside gene matches: 4.

The chain recombines TRBV6-1 with TRBJ1-1, with 12 bases matching TRBD1. The germline gives CDR1 MNHNS, CDR2 SASEGT. The CDR3 length is 16 residues. V dropped 3 bases and J dropped 8; count of bases not matched to a gene: 10. CDR3 protein: CASSDTGGQGALEAFF. Written as DNA, the CDR3 is TGTGCCAGCAGTGACACGGGGGGACAGGGGGCGTTGGAAGCTTTCTTT.

The chain combines TRBV6-1 with TRBJ2-2; D is perhaps TRBD2 (6 bases). Germline values: CDR1 MNHNS, CDR2 SASEGT. This CDR3 comprises 13 residues. V gave up 6 bases and J gave up 1 base, with 6 bases separating them. The CDR3 region is CASSGRNTGELFF. The CDR3 region has the DNA TGTGCCAGCAGCGGGAGGAACACCGGGGAGCTGTTTTTT.

As to this clone: A read error may produce the germline difference seen at one junction end. The chain joins TRBV7-9 to TRBJ2-7; possible D gene TRBD1, 6 bases. CDR1 SEHNR and CDR2 FQNEAQ come from the germline V gene (reference sequence). The CDR3 extends over 16 amino acids. The CDR3 here is CSSILMKGGIPYEQYF. The DNA of the CDR3 is TGTTCCAGCATCCTTATGAAAGGGGGTATCCCCTACGAGCAGTACTTC.

The chain combines TRBV7-8 with TRBJ1-1, with TRBD1 matching 7 bases. Germline CDR1 and CDR2: SGHVS and FQNEAQ. The CDR3 runs 13 residues. V was pared by 5 bases and J by 6 bases, with 6 bases of the junction left unmatched. The CDR3 region has the DNA TGTGCCAGCAGCCCAGGGGGTATCGCTGAAGCTTTCTTT. Its translation: CASSPGGIAEAFF.

As regards this clone: This specimen includes other DNA sequences encoding the same CDR3. The chain uses TRBV2 and TRBJ1-1; weak D call: TRBD1 (6 bases). The CDR3 length is 14 residues. The germline V and J ends were trimmed by 3 bases and 6 bases, with 14 bases remaining between them. The germline V gene encodes CDR1 SNHLY and CDR2 FYNNEI. CDR3 region: CASSDGRGGAEAFF. The DNA of the CDR3 is TGTGCCAGCAGTGACGGGAGGGGGGGCGCTGAAGCTTTCTTT.

The CDR3 here is CATSRDPGRGGYTF. CDR3 DNA: TGTGCCACCAGCAGAGATCCGGGTCGGGGTGGCTACACCTTC. The rearrangement uses TRBV15 and TRBJ1-2; D gene uncertain. V was cut by 0 bases and J by 7 bases, with 12 bases left in between. Germline loops: CDR1 LNHNV, CDR2 YYDKDF (reference sequence). The CDR3 totals 14 residues.

The rearrangement joins TRBV6-6 to TRBJ1-1; D remains ambiguous. Trimming took off 2 bases at V and 3 bases at J, with 16 bases between the two ends. Germline CDR1 reads MNHNY; CDR2 reads SVGAGI (reference sequence). The CDR3 covers 16 residues. The CDR3 here is CASSYHSGYLDTEAFF. The CDR3 DNA reads as TGTGCCAGCAGTTACCATTCCGGGTATTTAGACACTGAAGCTTTCTTT.

The gene calls are TRBV28 and TRBJ1-1; D not certain. CDR1 MDHEN and CDR2 SYDVKM come from the germline V gene. Between the trimmed V and J ends, which lost 3 bases and 1 base, there was a span of 3 bases. This CDR3 has 12 amino acids. The CDR3 reads CASSFWNTEAFF. The CDR3, as DNA: TGTGCCAGCAGTTTCTGGAACACTGAAGCTTTCTTT.

V is TRBV6-1 and J is TRBJ2-5; 7 nucleotides match TRBD2. V gave up 3 bases and J gave up 4 bases; unmatched junction bases: 5. The CDR3 is made up of 14 amino acids. Germline CDR1 MNHNS, CDR2 SASEGT. The CDR3 sequence is CASSDSGAGETQYF. The CDR3 nucleotides read TGTGCCAGCAGTGACAGCGGGGCAGGAGAGACCCAGTACTTC.

This clone was observed a single time. The V and J genes are TRBV7-3 and TRBJ2-4; a weak D match, TRBD2 (6 bases). The germline V gene has CDR1 SGHTA and CDR2 FQGTGA. This CDR3 has 14 amino acids. The V end was cut by 5 bases, the J end by 0 bases, with 8 bases between. The CDR3 region has the DNA TGTGCCAGCAGCCCGGGACTAGCCAAAAACATTCAGTACTTC. Protein sequence: CASSPGLAKNIQYF.